This T cell receptor beta chain was captured by sequencing in a study of beta chain features in type 1 diabetes. The wider study: Examined across all samples were roughly 110,000,000 sorted cells. Findings and limits, study-wide: TCRB CDR3s were moderately but significantly shorter in Type 1 diabetes patients in all four CD4+ subsets. Reads derived from cDNA could over-represent cells showing high TCR expression.

Reverse transcription of all isolated RNA meant that expressed TCRB transcripts were sequenced. Here immunoSEQ multiplex PCR was the method, and the copy in TCRdb shows in-frame clones only, minus some. Altogether about 280,000 clones are present, roughly 15% being singletons, with the ten largest covering around 0.015%. For this clone: Its antigen remains unidentified.

This sequence originates from a man aged 18 to 29 with type 1 diabetes. Source material: naive CD4+ T cells from blood.

In DNA form, the CDR3 reads TGTGCCTGGAGTGGGCAGGGGGTTAGCGGGGAGCTGTTTTTT. Protein sequence: CAWSGQGVSGELFF. The chain carries TRBV30 and TRBJ2-2; 7 bases are shared with TRBD1. The CDR3 has 14 residues. CDR1 is GTSNPN, CDR2 SVGIG, per germline (reference sequence). Germline trimming cut 1 base from V and 7 bases from J; bases unmatched to any gene: 6.